Presented here are 10 T cell receptor beta chains from one specimen sequenced in a study of Graves' ophthalmopathy and Graves' hyperthyroidism. Amplification targeted the TCR beta CDR3 regions, with RNA transcripts as the source material. Investigators did first-round RT-PCR with HTBI primers, then second-round multiplex PCR. A single record per CDR3 protein comes from TCRdb applying MiXCR to the multiplex PCR reads. The sample consists of 900,000 to 1,200,000 distinct CDR3 sequences, less than 45% of them appearing once. Specimen: peripheral blood or thyroid tissue (not recorded which). These receptors came from an adult man with Graves' hyperthyroidism.

The sample holds many counts of this clonotype. The chain has TRBV20-1 and TRBJ1-2, with D unclear. CDR3 size: 13 residues. V shed 3 bases and J shed 4 bases, with 12 bases lying between them. In germline, CDR1 is DFQATT, CDR2 SNEGSKA (reference sequence). As DNA, the CDR3 is TGCAGTGCTAGGACTGGGGATCTCTATGGCTACACCTTC. Residues: CSARTGDLYGYTF.

This rearrangement joins TRBV2 to TRBJ1-5; D uncertain. The CDR3 runs to 13 residues. Germline V lookup: CDR1 SNHLY, CDR2 FYNNEI. V lost 7 bases, J lost 4 bases, and 11 bases lay in between. This CDR3 reads CASNVARNQPQHF. CDR3 bases: TGTGCCAGCAACGTAGCCAGAAATCAGCCCCAGCATTTT.

This clonotype was observed at least ten times. The rearrangement uses TRBV19 and TRBJ2-6; the D is unclear. The CDR3 totals 18 residues. V lost 2 bases and J 0 bases, leaving 14 bases between the germline ends. CDR1 and CDR2 (germline): LNHDA, SQIVND (reference sequence). CDR3 coding DNA: TGTGCCAGTAGTATATCTGAGGTCGGATACTCTGGGGCCAACGTCCTGACTTTC. Translating it yields CASSISEVGYSGANVLTF.

This clonotype was found many times. The chain carries TRBV12-3 or TRBV12-4 and TRBJ1-5; D not certain. V was trimmed by 2 bases and J by 4 bases, leaving 9 bases between them. The CDR3 is made up of 14 amino acids. CDR3 sequence reads: CASSLNGVNQPQHF. As DNA, the CDR3 is TGTGCCAGCAGTTTAAACGGTGTAAATCAGCCCCAGCATTTT.

This clonotype was picked up many times. This rearrangement joins TRBV15 to TRBJ2-7; no clear D gene. CDR1 LNHNV and CDR2 YYDKDF come from the germline V gene (reference sequence). V lost 3 bases, J lost 0 bases, and 12 bases lay in between. The CDR3 extends over 15 amino acids. CDR3 in DNA: TGTGCCACCAGCAGGACAACCAAGAGCTCCTACGAGCAGTACTTC. This translates into CATSRTTKSSYEQYF.

The chain is built from TRBV2 and TRBJ2-7; 9 bases agree with TRBD2. Per germline, CDR1 SNHLY and CDR2 FYNNEI. The CDR3 extends over 17 amino acids. The trim removed 6 bases at V and 0 bases at J, leaving 12 bases unmatched. The CDR3 protein is CASSQAGGASHSYEQYF. The CDR3 DNA reads TGTGCCAGCAGCCAGGCGGGGGGGGCCTCACACTCCTACGAGCAGTACTTC.

This clonotype was seen repeatedly, ten times or more. The rearrangement uses TRBV24-1 and TRBJ2-6; possible D gene TRBD1, 5 bases. The V end lost 3 bases, the J end lost 0 bases, and 8 bases lay between the germline ends. Looked up from germline, CDR1 is KGHDR and CDR2 is SFDVKD. The CDR3 is made up of 16 amino acids. The CDR3 sequence: CATSDVQGSGANVLTF. DNA for the CDR3: TGTGCCACCAGTGATGTGCAGGGCTCTGGGGCCAACGTCCTGACTTTC.

Many counts were recorded for this clonotype. The chain links TRBV6-5 to TRBJ1-6, with TRBD1 as a possible D gene (6 bases). The germline V and J ends were trimmed by 7 bases and 9 bases, with 16 bases remaining between them. The V gene's germline CDR1 is MNHEY and CDR2 SVGAGI. The CDR3 spans 14 residues. The CDR3 nucleotides read TGTGCCAGCATCGGGACACATGGGAGTTCACCCCTCCACTTT. This sequence encodes CASIGTHGSSPLHF.

This clonotype has a count of ten or more. V is TRBV12-3 or TRBV12-4 and J is TRBJ1-5; D is possibly TRBD1 (5 bases). Between the trimmed V and J ends, which lost 5 bases and 6 bases, there was a span of 8 bases. The CDR3 has 12 residues. CDR3 sequence reads: CASSPDSQPQHF. CDR3 sequence (DNA): TGTGCCAGCAGTCCAGACAGTCAGCCCCAGCATTTT.

This clonotype occurred a few times. The chain has TRBV3-1 and TRBJ2-7; 7 bases agree with TRBD1. V lost 4 bases to trimming and J lost 5 bases; unmatched junction nucleotides: 11. The germline V gene has CDR1 LGHDT and CDR2 YNNKEL (reference sequence). The CDR3 runs to 15 residues. CDR3 in amino acids: CASSPRDSQDNEQYF. The CDR3 region has the DNA TGTGCCAGCAGCCCCCGGGACAGCCAAGATAACGAGCAGTACTTC.